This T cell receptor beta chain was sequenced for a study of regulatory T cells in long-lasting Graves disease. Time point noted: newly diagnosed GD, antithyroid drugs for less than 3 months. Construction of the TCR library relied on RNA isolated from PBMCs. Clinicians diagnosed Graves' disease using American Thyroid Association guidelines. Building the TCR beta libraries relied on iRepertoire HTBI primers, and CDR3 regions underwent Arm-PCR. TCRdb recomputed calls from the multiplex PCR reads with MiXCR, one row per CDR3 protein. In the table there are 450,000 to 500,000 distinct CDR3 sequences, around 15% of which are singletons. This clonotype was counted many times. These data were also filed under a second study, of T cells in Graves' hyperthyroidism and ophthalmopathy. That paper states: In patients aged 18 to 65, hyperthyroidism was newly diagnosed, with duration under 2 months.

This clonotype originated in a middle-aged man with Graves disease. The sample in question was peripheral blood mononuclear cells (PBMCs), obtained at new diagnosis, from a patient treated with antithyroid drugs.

The CDR3 spells CASSYRDSRIAKNIQYF. DNA of the CDR3: TGTGCCAGCAGTTACCGGGACTCGAGAATAGCCAAAAACATTCAGTACTTC. The chain joins TRBV2 to TRBJ2-4, with D perhaps TRBD2 (6 bases). The V gene's germline CDR1 is SNHLY and CDR2 FYNNEI. This CDR3 region has 17 residues. Deletions cut 5 bases from V and 0 bases from J, with 17 bases between.